These T cell receptor beta chains were read from a single sample in a study of T cell therapy after organ transplantation. Produced via immunoSEQ multiplex PCR; TCRdb's table is partial and in-frame only. The table records about 48,000 clones, less than 95% of them present only once. These receptors' antigens are unknown. Specimen: CD8+ T cells from blood, collected before autologous CMV-specific T cell therapy. These receptors originate from a human patient who had received a solid organ transplant and had CMV disease. Each CDR3 is given with its conserved first and last residue. D genes are given only for firm matches. Clone size is shown for a subset of rows, as once, few, many or a class of expanded clone.

j_gene | v_gene | abundance | d_gene | CDR3aa | CDR3nt
TRBJ2-3 | TRBV15 | - | - | CATSSPLQSLSTDTQYF | TGTGCCACCAGCAGTCCTCTCCAGAGTCTTAGCACAGATACGCAGTATTTT
TRBJ1-4 | TRBV6-5 | - | - | CASSYNKGANEKLFF | TGTGCCAGCAGTTACAATAAGGGGGCTAATGAAAAACTGTTTTTT
TRBJ1-5 | TRBV5-8 | - | - | CASSIQGFSNQPQHF | TGTGCCAGCAGCATCCAGGGGTTTAGCAATCAGCCCCAGCATTTT
TRBJ2-7 | TRBV7-9 | once | - | CASSPAGPSYEQYF | TGTGCCAGCAGCCCAGCAGGACCATCCTACGAGCAGTACTTC
TRBJ2-1 | TRBV20-1 | medium-sized | - | CSASNNEQFF | TGCAGTGCTAGTAATAATGAGCAGTTCTTC
TRBJ1-2 | TRBV4-3 | - | - | CASSQDPGAHYGYTF | TGCGCCAGCAGCCAAGATCCGGGGGCCCACTATGGCTACACCTTC
TRBJ2-1 | TRBV7-3 | - | TRBD2 | CASSLLAGAWNEQFF | TGTGCCAGCAGCCTGCTAGCGGGGGCCTGGAATGAGCAGTTCTTC
TRBJ2-7 | TRBV28 | - | TRBD2 | CASSFVGVGLAGDSYEQYF | TGTGCCAGCAGTTTTGTGGGGGTAGGACTAGCGGGAGACTCCTACGAGCAGTACTTC
TRBJ1-2 | TRBV4-1 | once | TRBD1 | CASSQRGTGDYGYTF | TGCGCCAGCAGCCAAAGGGGGACAGGGGACTATGGCTACACCTTC
TRBJ2-1 | TRBV7-6 | - | - | CASSLEGLGNEQFF | TGTGCCAGCAGCTTAGAGGGGCTCGGCAATGAGCAGTTCTTC
TRBJ2-4 | TRBV4-3 | - | - | CASSQDPVEFSIQYF | TGCGCCAGCAGCCAAGATCCCGTCGAGTTTAGCATTCAGTACTTC
TRBJ1-1 | TRBV29-1 | - | TRBD1 | CSVDRGTAVNTEAFF | TGCAGCGTTGATAGAGGGACAGCGGTGAACACTGAAGCTTTCTTT
TRBJ1-2 | TRBV7-9 | once | - | CASSSSTVNYGYTF | TGTGCCAGCAGCTCCTCAACAGTGAACTATGGCTACACCTTC
TRBJ2-7 | TRBV7-8 | - | TRBD2 | CASSPRTSGHYEQYF | TGTGCCAGCAGCCCGAGGACTAGCGGGCACTACGAGCAGTACTTC
TRBJ2-2 | TRBV25-1 | once | TRBD1 | CASSTQGEAGELFF | TGTGCCAGCAGTACCCAGGGGGAAGCCGGGGAGCTGTTTTTT
TRBJ1-2 | TRBV6-1 | - | - | CASTTGSGYTF | TGTGCCAGCACCACGGGGTCGGGCTACACCTTC
TRBJ2-7 | TRBV7-8 | - | TRBD1 | CASSHPGQASYEQYF | TGTGCCAGCAGCCATCCGGGACAGGCTTCCTACGAGCAGTACTTC
TRBJ2-1 | TRBV2 | - | - | CASSAIGPGNEQFF | TGTGCCAGCAGTGCCATAGGCCCTGGGAATGAGCAGTTCTTC
TRBJ2-7 | TRBV10-1 | - | TRBD1 | CASSESGTGTEQYF | TGCGCCAGCAGTGAGTCCGGGACAGGGACCGAGCAGTACTTC
TRBJ2-5 | TRBV11-2 | - | - | CASGQWQDQETQYF | TGTGCCAGCGGACAGTGGCAGGACCAAGAGACCCAGTACTTC
TRBJ2-2 | TRBV19 | - | - | CASSIGNTGELFF | TGTGCCAGTAGTATAGGAAACACCGGGGAGCTGTTTTTT
TRBJ2-7 | TRBV9 | - | TRBD1 | CASSVGQGAVEQYF | TGTGCCAGCAGCGTAGGCCAGGGGGCAGTCGAGCAGTACTTC
TRBJ1-1 | TRBV7-6 | - | - | CASSLGGVSEAFF | TGTGCCAGCAGCTTAGGTGGGGTTTCTGAAGCTTTCTTT
TRBJ2-1 | TRBV14 | - | - | CASSQGSRWNEQFF | TGTGCCAGCAGCCAGGGGAGTAGGTGGAATGAGCAGTTCTTC
TRBJ2-7 | TRBV19 | - | - | CASTPTGSQTYEQYF | TGTGCCAGTACCCCCACAGGGTCGCAGACCTACGAGCAGTACTTC
TRBJ2-5 | TRBV7-9 | - | - | CASSPAETQYF | TGTGCCAGCAGCCCAGCCGAGACCCAGTACTTC
TRBJ2-3 | TRBV9 | once | - | CASSVGGGIADTQYF | TGTGCCAGCAGCGTAGGGGGTGGTATCGCAGATACGCAGTATTTT
TRBJ1-1 | TRBV27 | - | - | CASSLSLTNTEAFF | TGTGCCAGCAGTTTATCGTTAACGAACACTGAAGCTTTCTTT
TRBJ2-3 | TRBV5-6 | - | TRBD2 | CASSPELAGGPTDTQYF | TGTGCCAGCAGCCCTGAACTAGCGGGGGGGCCCACAGATACGCAGTATTTT
TRBJ1-2 | TRBV27 | - | - | CASSLSPKGLQFNYGYTF | TGTGCCAGCAGTTTATCGCCTAAGGGCCTACAATTTAACTATGGCTACACCTTC
TRBJ2-5 | TRBV5-6 | - | - | CASSPWYTQQETQYF | TGTGCCAGCAGCCCTTGGTACACTCAGCAAGAGACCCAGTACTTC
TRBJ2-7 | TRBV19 | - | TRBD1 | CASSPSGQFVNEQYF | TGTGCCAGTTCACCGTCGGGACAGTTTGTTAACGAGCAGTACTTC
TRBJ1-6 | TRBV7-9 | - | - | CASSLAGRVDNSPLHF | TGTGCCAGCAGCTTAGCGGGCAGGGTAGATAATTCACCCCTCCACTTT
TRBJ1-1 | TRBV5-1 | - | - | CASSLEEGMNTEAFF | TGCGCCAGCAGCTTGGAGGAGGGAATGAACACTGAAGCTTTCTTT
TRBJ1-2 | TRBV15 | - | TRBD1 | CATSTRTGRPEYGYTF | TGTGCCACCAGCACGAGGACAGGGCGCCCAGAATACGGCTACACCTTC
TRBJ2-4 | TRBV27 | - | - | CASSLYAGEAKNIQYF | TGTGCCAGCAGTTTATACGCAGGGGAGGCCAAAAACATTCAGTACTTC
TRBJ1-2 | TRBV4-3 | - | - | CASSQDLSESYGYTF | TGCGCCAGCAGCCAAGATCTATCGGAATCCTATGGCTACACCTTC
TRBJ2-1 | TRBV4-2 | - | TRBD2 | CASTPRTSGGLDEQFF | TGTGCCAGCACCCCCAGGACTAGCGGGGGGCTGGATGAGCAGTTCTTC
TRBJ2-4 | TRBV15 | - | TRBD2 | CATSSWLEQGGYIQYF | TGTGCCACCAGCAGTTGGCTGGAGCAGGGAGGGTACATTCAGTACTTC
TRBJ1-2 | TRBV4-3 | - | TRBD1 | CASSQDRELGYTF | TGCGCCAGCAGCCAGGACAGGGAACTTGGCTACACCTTC
TRBJ2-5 | TRBV5-1 | once | - | CASSLQFRAPQETQYF | TGCGCCAGCAGCTTGCAGTTCAGGGCCCCCCAAGAGACCCAGTACTTC
TRBJ2-2 | TRBV7-8 | - | TRBD1 | CATHQNRGPASNTGELFF | TGTGCCACTCACCAAAACAGGGGGCCCGCCTCGAACACCGGGGAGCTGTTTTTT
TRBJ1-2 | TRBV19 | - | - | CASSIAVGYTF | TGTGCCAGTAGTATCGCCGTCGGCTACACCTTC
TRBJ2-7 | TRBV6-1 | - | - | CASSGRGASYEQYF | TGTGCCAGCAGTGGGCGGGGCGCTTCCTACGAGCAGTACTTC
TRBJ1-3 | TRBV7-9 | - | - | CASSSPVSLSGNTIYF | TGTGCCAGCAGCTCTCCCGTCTCCCTCTCTGGAAACACCATATATTTT
TRBJ2-7 | TRBV13 | - | - | CASSSHRDASYEQYF | TGTGCCAGCAGCTCCCACCGGGACGCCTCCTACGAGCAGTACTTC
TRBJ1-3 | TRBV15 | once | - | CATSRDIEPSYGSGNTIYF | TGTGCCACCAGCAGAGATATAGAGCCTTCCTATGGCTCTGGAAACACCATATATTTT
TRBJ2-7 | TRBV6-5 | - | - | CASSYGPSSYEQYF | TGTGCCAGCAGTTACGGGCCCAGCTCCTACGAGCAGTACTTC
TRBJ2-1 | TRBV30 | - | TRBD2 | CAWNGLAYNEQFF | TGTGCCTGGAATGGACTAGCCTACAATGAGCAGTTCTTC
TRBJ1-2 | TRBV30 | - | - | CAWSVGQRFGYTF | TGTGCCTGGAGTGTAGGACAGAGGTTTGGCTACACCTTC
TRBJ1-5 | TRBV7-9 | - | - | CASSLALAGQPQHF | TGTGCCAGCAGCTTAGCGCTTGCCGGTCAGCCCCAGCATTTT
TRBJ2-1 | TRBV29-1 | few | - | CSVGNNEQFF | TGCAGCGTTGGAAACAATGAGCAGTTCTTC
TRBJ1-5 | TRBV5-6 | - | - | CASSSQGKPQHF | TGTGCCAGCAGTTCACAGGGAAAGCCCCAGCATTTT
TRBJ1-1 | TRBV9 | - | - | CASSPRGAGGTEAFF | TGTGCCAGCAGCCCCCGGGGAGCCGGGGGCACTGAAGCTTTCTTT
TRBJ2-2 | TRBV7-9 | - | TRBD2 | CASSFPLAGENTGELFF | TGTGCCAGCAGCTTTCCCCTAGCGGGGGAGAACACCGGGGAGCTGTTTTTT
TRBJ2-1 | TRBV27 | - | - | CASSLSQAGPYNEQFF | TGTGCCAGCAGTTTATCGCAGGCAGGCCCCTACAATGAGCAGTTCTTC
TRBJ1-1 | TRBV30 | - | - | CAWSVGGDTEAFF | TGTGCCTGGAGTGTGGGAGGGGACACTGAAGCTTTCTTT
TRBJ2-1 | TRBV30 | few | TRBD2 | CALGGLAGAGNNEQFF | TGTGCCTTGGGGGGGCTAGCGGGAGCGGGGAACAATGAGCAGTTCTTC